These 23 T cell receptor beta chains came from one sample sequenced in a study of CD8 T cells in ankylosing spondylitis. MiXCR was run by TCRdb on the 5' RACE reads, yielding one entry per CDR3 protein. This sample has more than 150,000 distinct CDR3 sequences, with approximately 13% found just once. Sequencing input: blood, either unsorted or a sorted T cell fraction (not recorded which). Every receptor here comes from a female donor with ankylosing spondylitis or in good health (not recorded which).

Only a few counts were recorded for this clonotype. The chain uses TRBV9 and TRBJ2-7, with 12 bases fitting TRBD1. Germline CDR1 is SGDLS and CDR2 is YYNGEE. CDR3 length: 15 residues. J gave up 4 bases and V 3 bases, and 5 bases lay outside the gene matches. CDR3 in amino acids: CASSEGQGALYEQYF. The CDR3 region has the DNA TGTGCCAGCAGCGAGGGACAGGGGGCTTTATACGAGCAGTACTTC.

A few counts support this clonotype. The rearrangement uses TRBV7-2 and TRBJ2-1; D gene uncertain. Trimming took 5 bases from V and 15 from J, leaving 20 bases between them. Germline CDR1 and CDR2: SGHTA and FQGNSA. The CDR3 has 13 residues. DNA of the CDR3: TGTGCCAGCAGCACTTATGTCCATTTTGACCTGTTCTTC. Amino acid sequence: CASSTYVHFDLFF. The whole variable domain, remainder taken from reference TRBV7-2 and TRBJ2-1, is GAGVSQSPSNKVTEKGKDVELRCDPISGHTALYWYRQSLGQGLEFLIYFQGNSAPDKSGLPSDRFSAERTGGSVSTLTIQRTQQEDSAVYLCASSTYVHFDLFFGPGTRLTVL.

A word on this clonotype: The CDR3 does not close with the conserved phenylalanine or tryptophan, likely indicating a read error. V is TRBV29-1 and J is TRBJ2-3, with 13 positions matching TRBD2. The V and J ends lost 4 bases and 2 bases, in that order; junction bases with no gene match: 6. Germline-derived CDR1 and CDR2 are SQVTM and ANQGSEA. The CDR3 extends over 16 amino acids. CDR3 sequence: CSVAGTSGTHTDTQYL. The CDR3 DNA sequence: TGCAGCGTTGCCGGGACTAGCGGGACTCACACAGATACGCAGTATCTT.

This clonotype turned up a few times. CDR3 sequence reads: CSVVLTSKNTGELFF. The CDR3 nucleotides are TGCAGCGTTGTATTGACTAGCAAGAACACCGGGGAGCTGTTTTTT. The V call is TRBV29-1, the J call TRBJ2-2, with TRBD2 matching over 7 bases. After removal of 4 bases from V and 1 base from J, the junction contained 6 bases not matched to a gene. CDR1 is SQVTM, CDR2 ANQGSEA, per germline. The CDR3 is 15 amino acids.

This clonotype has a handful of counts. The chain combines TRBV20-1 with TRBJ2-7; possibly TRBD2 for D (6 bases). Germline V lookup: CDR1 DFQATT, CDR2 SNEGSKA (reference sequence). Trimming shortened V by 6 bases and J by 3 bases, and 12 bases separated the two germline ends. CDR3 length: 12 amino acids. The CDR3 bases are TGCAGTGCCTCGGGACTTCGCTACGAGCAGTACTTC. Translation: CSASGLRYEQYF.

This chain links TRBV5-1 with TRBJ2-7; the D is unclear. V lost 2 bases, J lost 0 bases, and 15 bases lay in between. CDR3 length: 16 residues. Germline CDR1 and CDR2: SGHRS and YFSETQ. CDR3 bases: TGCGCCAGCAGCTTAGGCCGGGCGGAACTCTCCTACGAGCAGTACTTC. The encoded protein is CASSLGRAELSYEQYF.

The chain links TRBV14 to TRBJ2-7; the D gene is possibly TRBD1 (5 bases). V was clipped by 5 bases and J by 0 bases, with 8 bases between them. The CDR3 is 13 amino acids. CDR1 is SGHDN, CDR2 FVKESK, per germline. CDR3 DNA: TGTGCCAGCAGCGGGGCGGACTCCTACGAGCAGTACTTC. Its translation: CASSGADSYEQYF.

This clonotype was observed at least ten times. The DNA of the CDR3 is TGTGCCAGCAGTCCCGTGAGCGGGCTCCGGTATTTT. Its translation: CASSPVSGLRYF. The chain recombines TRBV28 with TRBJ2-3; the D gene is possibly TRBD2 (6 bases). The CDR3 is 12 amino acids. Trimming pared 5 bases from V and 14 bases from J, leaving 17 bases between. CDR1 and CDR2 (germline): MDHEN, SYDVKM.

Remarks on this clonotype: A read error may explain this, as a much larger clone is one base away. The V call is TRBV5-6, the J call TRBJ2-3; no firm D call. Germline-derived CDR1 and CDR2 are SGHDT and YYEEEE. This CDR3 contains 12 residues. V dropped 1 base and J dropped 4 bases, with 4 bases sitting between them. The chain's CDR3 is CASSLFSDTQYF. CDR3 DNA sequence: TGTGCCAGCAGCTTGTTCTCAGATACGCAGTATTTT.

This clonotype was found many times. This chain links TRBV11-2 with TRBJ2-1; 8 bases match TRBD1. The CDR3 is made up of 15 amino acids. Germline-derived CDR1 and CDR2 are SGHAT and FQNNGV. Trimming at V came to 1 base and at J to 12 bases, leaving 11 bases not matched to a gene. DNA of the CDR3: TGTGCCAGCAGCTTAGGCAGGGGGCCCGACGGGTGGCAGTTCTTC. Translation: CASSLGRGPDGWQFF.

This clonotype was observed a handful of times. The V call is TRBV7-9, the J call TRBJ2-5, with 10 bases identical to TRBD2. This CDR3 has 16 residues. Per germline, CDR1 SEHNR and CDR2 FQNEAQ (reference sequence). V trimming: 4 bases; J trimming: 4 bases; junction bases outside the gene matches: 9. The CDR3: CASSYYSGRNLETQYF. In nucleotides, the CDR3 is TGTGCCAGCAGCTACTATAGCGGGAGGAATTTAGAGACCCAGTACTTC.

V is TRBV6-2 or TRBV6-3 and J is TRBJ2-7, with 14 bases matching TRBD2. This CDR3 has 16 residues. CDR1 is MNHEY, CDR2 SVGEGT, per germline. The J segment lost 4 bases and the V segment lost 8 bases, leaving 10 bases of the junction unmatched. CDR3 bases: TGTGCCAGCGGTGACGGTGGGACTAGCGGGAGTTACGAGCAGTACTTC. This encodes CASGDGGTSGSYEQYF.

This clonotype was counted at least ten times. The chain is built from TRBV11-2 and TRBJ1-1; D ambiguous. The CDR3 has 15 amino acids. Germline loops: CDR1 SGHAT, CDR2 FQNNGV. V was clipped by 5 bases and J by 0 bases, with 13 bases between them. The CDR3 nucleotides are TGTGCCAGCAGCCGCGACTCGGGCATGAACACTGAAGCTTTCTTT. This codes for CASSRDSGMNTEAFF. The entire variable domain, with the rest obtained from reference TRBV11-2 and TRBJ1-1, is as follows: EAGVAQSPRYKIIEKRQSVAFWCNPISGHATLYWYQQILGQGPKLLIQFQNNGVVDDSQLPKDRFSAERLKGVDSTLKIQPAKLEDSAVYLCASSRDSGMNTEAFFGQGTRLTVV.

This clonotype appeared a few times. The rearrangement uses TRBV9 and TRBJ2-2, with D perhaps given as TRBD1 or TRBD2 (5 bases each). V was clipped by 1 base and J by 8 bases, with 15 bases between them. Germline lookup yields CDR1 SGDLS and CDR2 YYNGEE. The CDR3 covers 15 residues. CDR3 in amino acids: CASSVSGTPGGELFF. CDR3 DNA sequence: TGTGCCAGCAGCGTATCCGGGACCCCAGGGGGGGAGCTGTTTTTT.

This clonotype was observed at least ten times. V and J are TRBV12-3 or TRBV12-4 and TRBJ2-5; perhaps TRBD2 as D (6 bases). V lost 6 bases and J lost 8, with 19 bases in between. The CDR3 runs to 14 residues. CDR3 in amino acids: CASRGGTARLTQYF. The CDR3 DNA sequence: TGTGCCAGCAGGGGCGGGACGGCGCGGCTAACCCAGTACTTC.

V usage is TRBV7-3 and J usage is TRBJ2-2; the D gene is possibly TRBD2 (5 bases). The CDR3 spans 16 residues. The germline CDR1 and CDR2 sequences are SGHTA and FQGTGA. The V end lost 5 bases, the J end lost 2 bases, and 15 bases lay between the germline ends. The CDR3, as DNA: TGTGCCAGCAGCCCTACCGGGATCCTAAACACCGGGGAGCTGTTTTTT. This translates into CASSPTGILNTGELFF.

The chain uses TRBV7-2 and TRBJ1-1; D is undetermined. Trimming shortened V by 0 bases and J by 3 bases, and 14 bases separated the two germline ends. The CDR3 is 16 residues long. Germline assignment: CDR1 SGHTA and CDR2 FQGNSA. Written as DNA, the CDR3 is TGTGCCAGCAGCTTAGCTTCCTGGTGGGGTGACACTGAAGCTTTCTTT. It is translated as CASSLASWWGDTEAFF.

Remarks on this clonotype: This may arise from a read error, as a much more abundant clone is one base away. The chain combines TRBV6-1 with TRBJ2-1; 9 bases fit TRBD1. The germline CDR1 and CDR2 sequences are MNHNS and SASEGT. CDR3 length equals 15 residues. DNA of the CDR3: TGTGACAGCAGCCCGACAGGGGGATCCTACAATGAGCAGTTCTTC. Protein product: CDSSPTGGSYNEQFF.

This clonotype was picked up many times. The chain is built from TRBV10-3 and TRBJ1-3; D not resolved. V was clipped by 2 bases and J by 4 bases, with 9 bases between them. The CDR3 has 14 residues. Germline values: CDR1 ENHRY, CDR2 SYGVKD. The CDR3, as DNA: TGTGCCATCAGTGAGCCGTTCAACGGAAACACCATATATTTT. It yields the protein CAISEPFNGNTIYF.

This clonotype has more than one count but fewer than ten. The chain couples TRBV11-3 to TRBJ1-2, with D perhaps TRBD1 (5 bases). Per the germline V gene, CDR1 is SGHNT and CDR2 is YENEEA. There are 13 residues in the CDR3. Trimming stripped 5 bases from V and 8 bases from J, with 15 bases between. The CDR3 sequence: CASSLDSALGYTF. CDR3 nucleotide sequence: TGTGCCAGCAGCCTCGACAGCGCCTTAGGCTACACCTTC.

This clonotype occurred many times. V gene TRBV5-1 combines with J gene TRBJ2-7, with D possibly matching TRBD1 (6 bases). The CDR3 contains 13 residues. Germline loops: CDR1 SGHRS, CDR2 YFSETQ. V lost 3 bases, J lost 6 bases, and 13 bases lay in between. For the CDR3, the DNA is TGCGCCAGCAGCTACACACAGGGTGGCGAGCAGTACTTC. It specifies CASSYTQGGEQYF. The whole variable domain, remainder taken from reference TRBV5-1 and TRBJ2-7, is KAGVTQTPRYLIKTRGQQVTLSCSPISGHRSVSWYQQTPGQGLQFLFEYFSETQRNKGNFPGRFSGRQFSNSRSEMNVSTLELGDSALYLCASSYTQGGEQYFGPGTRLTVT.

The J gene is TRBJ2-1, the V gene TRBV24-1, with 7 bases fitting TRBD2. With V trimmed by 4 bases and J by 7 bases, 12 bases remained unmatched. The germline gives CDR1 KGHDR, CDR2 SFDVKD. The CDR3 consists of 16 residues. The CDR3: CATSDRGGAGANEQFF. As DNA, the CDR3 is TGTGCCACCAGTGACCGGGGAGGGGCGGGAGCTAATGAGCAGTTCTTC.

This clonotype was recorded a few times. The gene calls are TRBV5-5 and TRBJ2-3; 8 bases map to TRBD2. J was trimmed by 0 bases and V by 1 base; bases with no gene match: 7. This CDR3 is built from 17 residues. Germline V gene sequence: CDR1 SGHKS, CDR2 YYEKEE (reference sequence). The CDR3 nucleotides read TGTGCCAGCAGCTTGTACGCCGGGACTAGAAGCACAGATACGCAGTATTTT. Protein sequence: CASSLYAGTRSTDTQYF.